This entry lists 14 T cell receptor beta chains sequenced from one sample in a study of T cells in Graves' hyperthyroidism and ophthalmopathy. There were TCR beta CDR3 regions amplified from RNA transcripts. The HTBI primer set served for first-round RT-PCR of the TCR CDR3. TCRdb passed the multiplex PCR reads through MiXCR, listing each CDR3 protein once. The sample records about 690,000 distinct CDR3 sequences, approximately 15% being singletons. Sequenced input: blood. All receptors come from a man aged 50-60 years with Graves' hyperthyroidism.

The sample holds a few counts of this clonotype. The chain joins TRBV24-1 to TRBJ2-2, with 7 nucleotides matching TRBD1. V lost 7 bases and J lost 5; bases outside the gene matches: 6. This CDR3 has 14 amino acids. Germline V gene sequence: CDR1 KGHDR, CDR2 SFDVKD. The CDR3 sequence is CATRGTETTGELFF. The CDR3 nucleotides read TGTGCCACCAGAGGGACAGAGACTACCGGGGAGCTGTTTTTT.

This clonotype was counted at least ten times. The gene calls are TRBV5-1 and TRBJ2-3, with unresolved D. Germline V gene lookup returns CDR1 SGHRS and CDR2 YFSETQ. Trimming shortened V by 3 bases and J by 5 bases, and 7 bases separated the two germline ends. The CDR3 has 12 amino acids. CDR3 in DNA: TGCGCCAGCAGCTCGGATGGAGATACGCAGTATTTT. This sequence encodes CASSSDGDTQYF. Using reference TRBV5-1 and TRBJ2-3 for the parts outside the CDR3, the full variable domain is KAGVTQTPRYLIKTRGQQVTLSCSPISGHRSVSWYQQTPGQGLQFLFEYFSETQRNKGNFPGRFSGRQFSNSRSEMNVSTLELGDSALYLCASSSDGDTQYFGPGTRLTVL.

This clonotype has only a few counts. The chain is built from TRBV6-5 and TRBJ1-6; D remains ambiguous. The germline gives CDR1 MNHEY, CDR2 SVGAGI. The CDR3 runs 15 residues. V gave up 0 bases and J gave up 2 bases, with 5 bases separating them. Written as DNA, the CDR3 is TGTGCCAGCAGTTACTCTGGTCCCTATAATTCACCCCTCCACTTT. Protein product: CASSYSGPYNSPLHF.

This clonotype has ten or more counts. This chain joins TRBV11-3 and TRBJ2-7; the D gene is possibly TRBD2 (5 bases). V gave up 4 bases and J gave up 3 bases, with 7 bases separating them. The germline gives CDR1 SGHNT, CDR2 YENEEA. The CDR3 is 12 residues long. CDR3 amino acids: CASSSGVYEQYF. In nucleotides, the CDR3 is TGTGCCAGCAGCTCCGGGGTCTACGAGCAGTACTTC.

This clonotype came up many times. The CDR3 sequence: CASSSTGANSPLHF. CDR3 nucleotide sequence: TGTGCCAGCAGCTCGACAGGTGCTAATTCACCCCTCCACTTT. The chain combines TRBV7-2 with TRBJ1-6; TRBD1 might be the D (6 bases). Per germline, CDR1 SGHTA and CDR2 FQGNSA. The CDR3 has 14 residues. Trimming removed 4 bases from V and 6 bases from J, with 10 bases in between.

This clonotype was counted a few times. The V and J genes are TRBV18 and TRBJ1-3; D remains ambiguous. Trimming pared 3 bases from V and 4 bases from J, leaving 13 bases between. The CDR3 loop spans 15 amino acids. The V gene's germline CDR1 is KGHSH and CDR2 LQKENI. The CDR3 reads CASSPPARFGNTIYF. The CDR3 nucleotides are TGTGCCAGCTCACCCCCGGCAAGGTTCGGAAACACCATATATTTT.

This clonotype was picked up a small number of times. This sequence joins TRBV5-1 and TRBJ2-5; 11 nucleotides line up with TRBD2. The CDR3 length is 17 residues. Trimming cost V 3 bases and J 0 bases; bases outside gene matches: 7. Per the germline V gene, CDR1 is SGHRS and CDR2 is YFSETQ. The CDR3 DNA reads as TGCGCCAGCAGCTCCATCATAGCGGGGGGGTACCAAGAGACCCAGTACTTC. Translation gives CASSSIIAGGYQETQYF.

The table lists this clonotype with many counts. The chain recombines TRBV5-5 with TRBJ1-6; 9 bases are shared with TRBD1. V was clipped by 1 base and J by 5 bases; unmatched bases: 7. Per the germline V gene, CDR1 is SGHKS and CDR2 is YYEKEE (reference sequence). This CDR3 is built from 17 residues. This CDR3 is CASSLIPGQGNNSPLHF. DNA for the CDR3: TGTGCCAGCAGCTTGATCCCGGGACAGGGAAATAATTCACCCCTCCACTTT.

The V call is TRBV4-1, the J call TRBJ1-1; 7 positions match TRBD1. V dropped 0 bases and J dropped 1; count of bases not matched to a gene: 5. The germline V gene encodes CDR1 MGHRA and CDR2 YSYEKL. This CDR3 region has 16 residues. The CDR3 loop reads CASSQDRAGGNTEAFF. DNA of the CDR3: TGCGCCAGCAGCCAAGATAGGGCAGGGGGGAACACTGAAGCTTTCTTT.

This clonotype came up a few times. The chain couples TRBV30 to TRBJ2-3, with 8 bases that match TRBD2. CDR3 length: 15 residues. The V and J ends lost 1 base and 2 bases, in that order; junction bases with no gene match: 5. The germline CDR1 and CDR2 sequences are GTSNPN and SVGIG (reference sequence). CDR3 bases: TGTGCCTGGAGTGGACTAGCGCGCTACACAGATACGCAGTATTTT. This encodes CAWSGLARYTDTQYF.

This clonotype was detected many times. The chain joins TRBV9 to TRBJ1-4; 7 bases fit TRBD1. The CDR3 runs 15 residues. Germline lookup yields CDR1 SGDLS and CDR2 YYNGEE. V lost 0 bases and J lost 8; bases outside the gene matches: 7. The DNA for the CDR3 is TGTGCCAGCAGCGTAGCCGCAGGGGGAAGCGAAAAACTGTTTTTT. Translated: CASSVAAGGSEKLFF.

V usage is TRBV27 and J usage is TRBJ2-7, with TRBD1 matching over 10 bases. With 7 bases clipped from V and 6 bases from J, the junction kept 15 bases outside the gene matches. Germline V gene sequence: CDR1 MNHEY, CDR2 SMNVEV (reference sequence). The CDR3 loop spans 16 amino acids. The CDR3: CASTPRSDRGGLEQYF. CDR3 nucleotides: TGTGCCAGCACCCCTCGATCGGACAGGGGGGGCCTCGAGCAGTACTTC.

This sequence joins TRBV30 and TRBJ1-5, with D tentatively TRBD1 (6 bases). The CDR3 covers 12 residues. The V end was cut by 5 bases, the J end by 6 bases, with 11 bases between. Germline V gene data show CDR1 as GTSNPN and CDR2 as SVGIG (reference sequence). The CDR3 here is CAWGSGVQPQHF. Written as DNA, the CDR3 is TGTGCCTGGGGCTCAGGGGTTCAGCCCCAGCATTTT. Together with reference TRBV30 and TRBJ1-5, the CDR3 gives the full variable domain: SQTIHQWPATLVQPVGSPLSLECTVEGTSNPNLYWYRQAAGRGLQLLFYSVGIGQISSEVPQNLSASRPQDRQFILSSKKLLLSDSGFYLCAWGSGVQPQHFGDGTRLSIL.

This clonotype was found many times. CDR3 protein: CASSGPSRYGYTF. The CDR3 DNA reads as TGTGCCAGCAGTGGACCGTCTCGATATGGCTACACCTTC. The chain combines TRBV12-3 or TRBV12-4 with TRBJ1-2; D is undetermined. The CDR3 spans 13 residues. Trimming took 5 bases from V and 5 from J, leaving 12 bases between them.